A single sample is the source of the 15 T cell receptor beta chains below, sequenced in a study of beta chain features in type 1 diabetes. Investigators reverse transcribed all isolated RNA, so they sequenced expressed TCRB transcripts. Generated by immunoSEQ multiplex PCR, the TCRdb table keeps only in-frame clones and is missing some. The sample holds some 200,000 clones, roughly a tenth seen once. Sample: central memory CD4+ T cells from blood. The receptors derive from a man aged 18 to 30 in good health.

This clone has a handful of counts. Other DNA sequences within the sample encode an identical CDR3. V usage is TRBV13 and J usage is TRBJ1-5; possible D gene TRBD1, 6 bases. Trimming shortened V by 1 base and J by 5 bases, and 6 bases separated the two germline ends. The CDR3 runs 13 residues. In germline, CDR1 is PRHDT, CDR2 FYEKMQ (reference sequence). CDR3 sequence (DNA): TGTGCCAGCAGCTTAGACAGGGATCAGCCCCAGCATTTT. Translated, it gives CASSLDRDQPQHF.

This clone was found a few times. This may be a read error: a much more frequent sequence differs by one nucleotide. The sample has other DNA sequences that encode this CDR3 too. This chain joins TRBV29-1 and TRBJ2-1; D perhaps matches TRBD2 (6 bases). This CDR3 has 14 residues. Deletions cut 4 bases from V and 2 bases from J, with 12 bases between. Germline V gene data show CDR1 as SQVTM and CDR2 as ANQGSEA. CDR3 amino acids: CSVGTGDPYNEQFF. CDR3 DNA sequence: TGCAGCGTTGGGACGGGGGACCCCTACAATGAGCAGTTCTTC.

This clone occurred a few times. The chain recombines TRBV7-2 with TRBJ1-3; D is unclear. CDR3 length: 14 residues. Germline V lookup: CDR1 SGHTA, CDR2 FQGNSA. V was trimmed by 5 bases and J by 4 bases, leaving 12 bases between them. In DNA form, the CDR3 reads TGTGCCAGCAGCATCTCGGCGTCGGGAAACACCATATATTTT. Protein sequence: CASSISASGNTIYF.

This clone was seen repeatedly, ten times or more. Distinct nucleotide sequences in the sample also encode this CDR3. The chain uses TRBV7-2 and TRBJ2-1, with TRBD2 matching over 10 bases. The germline gives CDR1 SGHTA, CDR2 FQGNSA. J lost 10 bases, V lost 5 bases, and 8 bases had no gene match. This CDR3 region has 14 residues. For the CDR3, the DNA is TGTGCCAGCAGCCGGGGTCTAGCGGGAGAAGAGCAGTTCTTC. This gives the protein CASSRGLAGEEQFF.

This clone has just a few counts. The chain couples TRBV7-2 to TRBJ2-7, with 9 bases fitting TRBD2. V shed 3 bases and J 3 bases; nucleotides not matched to a gene: 6. Germline CDR1 reads SGHTA; CDR2 reads FQGNSA. CDR3 length: 15 amino acids. CDR3: CASSFSGTSRYEQYF. CDR3 DNA sequence: TGTGCCAGCAGCTTCTCTGGGACTAGCCGCTACGAGCAGTACTTC.

The genes are TRBV29-1 and TRBJ2-5, with D perhaps TRBD2 (5 bases). CDR1 SQVTM and CDR2 ANQGSEA come from the germline V gene. This CDR3 is built from 14 residues. The V end lost 6 bases, the J end lost 4 bases, and 18 bases lay between the germline ends. In DNA form, the CDR3 reads TGCAGCGTCGTTCGGGGTACGGCTGGAGAGACCCAGTACTTC. Translated, it gives CSVVRGTAGETQYF.

This clone was counted between two and nine times. In DNA, the CDR3 is TGTGCCAGCAGCCAAGATTTCTCCATATATTTT. This encodes CASSQDFSIYF. The rearrangement uses TRBV4-2 and TRBJ1-3; D gene uncertain. V lost 0 bases to trimming and J lost 11 bases, with 5 bases between them. The CDR3 contains 11 residues. CDR1 and CDR2 (germline): LGHNA, YNFKEQ.

This rearrangement joins TRBV7-9 to TRBJ2-7; a weak D match, TRBD2 (5 bases). V lost 1 base to trimming and J lost 3 bases, with 13 bases between them. The CDR3 length is 15 residues. Germline loops: CDR1 SEHNR, CDR2 FQNEAQ (reference sequence). DNA of the CDR3: TGTGCCAGCAGCTTAGGGCCTAGCACCTACTACGAGCAGTACTTC. This translates into CASSLGPSTYYEQYF. Filled out from reference TRBV7-9 and TRBJ2-7, the complete variable domain reads DTGVSQNPRHKITKRGQNVTFRCDPISEHNRLYWYRQTLGQGPEFLTYFQNEAQLEKSRLLSDRFSAERPKGSFSTLEIQRTEQGDSAMYLCASSLGPSTYYEQYFGPGTRLTVT.

V is TRBV29-1 and J is TRBJ2-4, with D unclear. V was cut by 4 bases and J by 8 bases, with 9 bases left in between. CDR1 is SQVTM, CDR2 ANQGSEA, per germline. CDR3 length: 11 amino acids. The CDR3 protein is CSVARSDIQYF. The CDR3 nucleotides are TGCAGCGTTGCCCGGAGCGACATTCAGTACTTC.

This clone was observed a few times. The chain joins TRBV30 to TRBJ2-3; 8 nucleotides align to TRBD1. Germline CDR1 GTSNPN, CDR2 SVGIG (reference sequence). This CDR3 is built from 16 residues. Trimming cost V 8 bases and J 4 bases; bases outside gene matches: 17. CDR3 in amino acids: CASSARTGNSPDTQYF. In DNA form, the CDR3 reads TGTGCCAGTAGTGCCCGGACAGGGAACAGCCCAGATACGCAGTATTTT.

The J gene is TRBJ1-1, the V gene TRBV7-9; D not resolved. Germline V gene lookup returns CDR1 SEHNR and CDR2 FQNEAQ (reference sequence). Trimming took off 8 bases at V and 0 bases at J, with 10 bases between the two ends. The CDR3 is 13 amino acids. The CDR3, as DNA: TGTGCCAGCGTCCGCGGGGTGAACACTGAAGCTTTCTTT. This codes for CASVRGVNTEAFF.

The table lists this clone with a few counts. The J gene is TRBJ2-7, the V gene TRBV15, with D possibly matching TRBD2 (6 bases). V dropped 1 base and J dropped 2 bases, with 15 bases sitting between them. The CDR3 runs 16 residues. CDR1 is LNHNV and CDR2 is YYDKDF in the germline V gene (reference sequence). The CDR3 coding sequence is TGTGCCACCAGCAGAGTCCTTCTTAGCGGAGCCTACGAGCAGTACTTC. Its protein product is CATSRVLLSGAYEQYF.

J is TRBJ2-5 and V is TRBV29-1, with D unclear. V lost 5 bases and J 1 base, leaving 5 bases between the germline ends. CDR1 and CDR2 from the germline V gene are SQVTM and ANQGSEA. This CDR3 spans 11 amino acids. The CDR3 DNA sequence: TGCAGCGTTTATCTCCAAGAGACCCAGTACTTC. Protein sequence: CSVYLQETQYF.

This clone came up a few times. The rearrangement links TRBV28 to TRBJ2-7; 10 bases align to TRBD1. Germline V gene data show CDR1 as MDHEN and CDR2 as SYDVKM. The CDR3 loop spans 15 amino acids. V lost 5 bases to trimming and J lost 2 bases; unmatched junction nucleotides: 6. In DNA, the CDR3 is TGTGCCAGCAGTGCACCGGGACAGGGGACCTACGAGCAGTACTTC. This sequence encodes CASSAPGQGTYEQYF.

This clone was seen more than once but under ten times. V is TRBV4-3 and J is TRBJ1-2, with D hard to call. The CDR3 extends over 13 amino acids. V was trimmed by 0 bases and J by 2 bases, leaving 4 bases between them. Germline V gives CDR1 LGHNA, CDR2 YSLEER. Written as DNA, the CDR3 is TGCGCCAGCAGCCAAGAGGGAAACTATGGCTACACCTTC. This gives the protein CASSQEGNYGYTF.